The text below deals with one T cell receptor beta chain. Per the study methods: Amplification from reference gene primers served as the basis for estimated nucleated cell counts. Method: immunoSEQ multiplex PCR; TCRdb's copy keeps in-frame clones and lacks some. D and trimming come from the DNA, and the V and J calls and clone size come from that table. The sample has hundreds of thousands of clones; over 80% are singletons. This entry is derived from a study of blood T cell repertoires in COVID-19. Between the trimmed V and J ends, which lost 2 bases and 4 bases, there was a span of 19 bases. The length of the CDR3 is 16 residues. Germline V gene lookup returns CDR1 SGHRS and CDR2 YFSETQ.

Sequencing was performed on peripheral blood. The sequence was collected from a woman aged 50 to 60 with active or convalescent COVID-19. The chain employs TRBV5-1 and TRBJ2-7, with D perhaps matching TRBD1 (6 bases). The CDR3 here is CASSFTFHGGLYEQYF. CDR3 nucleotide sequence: TGCGCCAGCAGCTTTACTTTCCATGGGGGCCTGTACGAGCAGTACTTC.